Listed below are T cell receptor beta chains from one sample, sequenced in a study of blood T cell repertoires in COVID-19. Method: immunoSEQ multiplex PCR; TCRdb's copy keeps in-frame clones and lacks some. The sample consists of roughly 76,000 clones, around 88% of them appearing once. Sequencing was carried out using peripheral blood. These receptors all stem from a man in his 70s with active or convalescent COVID-19. Both conserved end residues are part of each CDR3. D genes are given only for firm matches. The listing skips clone size in some rows; elsewhere it reads once, few, many or a size class.

J,V,size,D,DNA,CDR3
TRBJ2-7,TRBV5-1,-,TRBD1,TGCGCCAGCAGCTTACAGGGGTTGGGGAACGAGCAGTACTTC,CASSLQGLGNEQYF
TRBJ1-1,TRBV27,-,-,TGTGCCAGCAGACACCTGACAGGGAACACTGAAGCTTTCTTT,CASRHLTGNTEAFF
TRBJ2-5,TRBV12-3/TRBV12-4,-,-,TGTGCCAGCAGTTTCGCGAGGGAGACCCAGTACTTC,CASSFARETQYF
TRBJ1-1,TRBV5-1,-,-,TGCGCCAGCAGCTTGGAACCCTCCAGGGTGAGCTCTGAAGCTTTCTTT,CASSLEPSRVSSEAFF
TRBJ2-7,TRBV5-1,once,TRBD2,TGCGCCAGCAGCTTGGGACTAGCGGGAGGGTCTGCGTATCAAAACGAGCAGTACTTC,CASSLGLAGGSAYQNEQYF
TRBJ1-1,TRBV11-2,-,-,TGTGCCAGCAGCTTAGAAGTAGGAGTGAACACTGAAGCTTTCTTT,CASSLEVGVNTEAFF
TRBJ1-1,TRBV4-1,-,-,TGCGCCAGCAGCCCCATGCCCCCGGCAGGAACGAACACTGAAGCTTTCTTT,CASSPMPPAGTNTEAFF
TRBJ1-2,TRBV7-8,-,-,TGTGCCAGCAGCCTCAGGGGTGGCTACACCTTC,CASSLRGGYTF
TRBJ2-3,TRBV3-1/TRBV3-2,-,TRBD2,TGTGCCAGCAGCCAAGCGAGCGGGACGGGATTCGGCACAGATACGCAGTATTTT,CASSQASGTGFGTDTQYF
TRBJ2-7,TRBV6-2/TRBV6-3,-,-,TGTGCCAGCAGTTACCTGGGGGGGCAGTACTTC,CASSYLGGQYF
TRBJ2-5,TRBV7-2,-,-,TGTGCCAGCAGCCCCCATCCAAGTGCGGCCCAGTACTTC,CASSPHPSAAQYF
TRBJ2-2,TRBV5-4,-,TRBD2,TGTGCCAGCAGCAAGACTAGCCGAAACACCGGGGAGCTGTTTTTT,CASSKTSRNTGELFF
TRBJ2-1,TRBV11-1,-,-,TGTGCCAGCAGCCTTGGTCTAGTGGCAATCAATGAGCAGTTCTTC,CASSLGLVAINEQFF
TRBJ1-2,TRBV5-1,-,-,TGCGCCAGCAGCTTGACAGCGGATGGCTACACCTTC,CASSLTADGYTF